These T cell receptor beta chains were read from a single sample in a study of shared T cell receptors in the human thymus. The assay was immunoSEQ multiplex PCR, and TCRdb's table has in-frame clones only and misses some. The sample has about 380,000 clones, 85% to 95% seen once. Material: thymocytes. All receptors derive from a human donor. The CDR3 runs from the conserved cysteine through the conserved F or W. Fields, in order: V gene, J gene, clone size, D gene, CDR3 DNA, CDR3 protein. A D gene is named only where the DNA matches it firmly. Size tells how often a clone was seen (once, few, many) or the class of an expanded clone, and some rows leave it out.

v_gene: TRBV21-1
j_gene: TRBJ2-5
abundance: -
d_gene: -
CDR3nt: TGTGCCAGCAGCAAAATGGATGGGGGGGAGACCCAGTACTTC
CDR3aa: CASSKMDGGETQYF

v_gene: TRBV18
j_gene: TRBJ2-4
abundance: once
d_gene: TRBD1
CDR3nt: TGTGCCAGCTCACCGCCCCTAGGAAAGGGGGCCCTAGCCAAAAACATTCAGTACTTC
CDR3aa: CASSPPLGKGALAKNIQYF

v_gene: TRBV7-7
j_gene: TRBJ2-2
abundance: -
d_gene: -
CDR3nt: TGTGCCAGCAGCTCCGCAACTACGACTAGCACTGAGGGGGTCGGGGAGCTGTTTTTT
CDR3aa: CASSSATTTSTEGVGELFF

v_gene: TRBV10-3
j_gene: TRBJ2-4
abundance: -
d_gene: TRBD1
CDR3nt: TGTGCCATCAACGCGGACAGGTTTAGGGACATTCAGTACTTC
CDR3aa: CAINADRFRDIQYF

v_gene: TRBV9
j_gene: TRBJ1-2
abundance: -
d_gene: -
CDR3nt: TGTGCCAGCAATGGGCAGCCCGATTACCTCTATGGCTACACCTTC
CDR3aa: CASNGQPDYLYGYTF

v_gene: TRBV20-1
j_gene: TRBJ2-5
abundance: -
d_gene: -
CDR3nt: TGCAGTGGCCAGGGGAGGGAGACCCAGTACTTC
CDR3aa: CSGQGRETQYF

v_gene: TRBV7-2
j_gene: TRBJ1-2
abundance: -
d_gene: TRBD1
CDR3nt: TGTGCCAGCAGTACTACCCTTCGGGGACAGGAATATGGCTACACCTTC
CDR3aa: CASSTTLRGQEYGYTF

v_gene: TRBV27
j_gene: TRBJ1-1
abundance: -
d_gene: TRBD1
CDR3nt: TGTGCCAGCAGTTCGACAGGGGGCACTGAAGCTTTCTTT
CDR3aa: CASSSTGGTEAFF

v_gene: TRBV7-3
j_gene: TRBJ2-3
abundance: -
d_gene: -
CDR3nt: TGTGCCAGCAGCTTGGGGGATAGCACAGATACGCAGTATTTT
CDR3aa: CASSLGDSTDTQYF

v_gene: TRBV6-1
j_gene: TRBJ2-1
abundance: -
d_gene: -
CDR3nt: TGTGCCAGCACCCCGGTATACAATGAGCAGTTCTTC
CDR3aa: CASTPVYNEQFF

v_gene: TRBV28
j_gene: TRBJ2-3
abundance: -
d_gene: -
CDR3nt: TGTGCCAGCAGTCCCGGCGCGGACAACACAGATACGCAGTATTTT
CDR3aa: CASSPGADNTDTQYF

v_gene: TRBV14
j_gene: TRBJ1-2
abundance: -
d_gene: TRBD1
CDR3nt: TGTGCCAGCAGCCAAACTGGAAAAGGGGGCGCCTATGGCTACACCTTC
CDR3aa: CASSQTGKGGAYGYTF

v_gene: TRBV6-5
j_gene: TRBJ2-7
abundance: -
d_gene: -
CDR3nt: TGTGCCAGCAGACACTACTCCTACGAGCAGTACTTC
CDR3aa: CASRHYSYEQYF

v_gene: TRBV7-2
j_gene: TRBJ1-2
abundance: -
d_gene: -
CDR3nt: TGTGCCAGCAGCTTAACCCCAATGTTTATGAAGGCTCCGGATGGCTACACCTTC
CDR3aa: CASSLTPMFMKAPDGYTF

v_gene: TRBV4-1
j_gene: TRBJ2-5
abundance: -
d_gene: -
CDR3nt: TGCGCCAGCAGCCAAGTGAGTGACGCTGTGGGAGAGACCCAGTACTTC
CDR3aa: CASSQVSDAVGETQYF

v_gene: TRBV4-3
j_gene: TRBJ1-5
abundance: -
d_gene: -
CDR3nt: TGCGCCAGCAGCCAAGGATCAGGGGATTATAGCAATCAGCCCCAGCATTTT
CDR3aa: CASSQGSGDYSNQPQHF

v_gene: TRBV7-6
j_gene: TRBJ2-1
abundance: once
d_gene: TRBD2
CDR3nt: TGTGCCAGCAGCTCCGGGACTAGCGCCTTCTACAATGAGCAGTTCTTC
CDR3aa: CASSSGTSAFYNEQFF

v_gene: TRBV28
j_gene: TRBJ1-5
abundance: -
d_gene: TRBD1
CDR3nt: TGTGCCAGCAGTATTACAGGGGGGGCGAGGGATCAGCCCCAGCATTTT
CDR3aa: CASSITGGARDQPQHF

v_gene: TRBV7-9
j_gene: TRBJ1-4
abundance: -
d_gene: -
CDR3nt: TGTGCCAGCAGCTTCCCCGGTCGGAAAGGGCTGTTTTTT
CDR3aa: CASSFPGRKGLFF

v_gene: TRBV19
j_gene: TRBJ1-1
abundance: -
d_gene: -
CDR3nt: TGTGCCAGTAGTTCCCCCGGGGGGATGAACACTGAAGCTTTCTTT
CDR3aa: CASSSPGGMNTEAFF

v_gene: TRBV7-2
j_gene: TRBJ2-4
abundance: -
d_gene: -
CDR3nt: TGTGCCAGCAGCCCCAGGGCCCTCCCCCGTCAGTACTTC
CDR3aa: CASSPRALPRQYF

v_gene: TRBV5-1
j_gene: TRBJ2-7
abundance: -
d_gene: TRBD2
CDR3nt: TGCGCCAGCAGCTTTAGCGGGAGTAACAACGAGCAGTACTTC
CDR3aa: CASSFSGSNNEQYF

v_gene: TRBV28
j_gene: TRBJ1-5
abundance: -
d_gene: -
CDR3nt: TGTGCCAGCAGTGACAGTAATAGCAATCAGCCCCAGCATTTT
CDR3aa: CASSDSNSNQPQHF

v_gene: TRBV6-5
j_gene: TRBJ2-7
abundance: -
d_gene: TRBD1
CDR3nt: TGTGCCAGCAGTTGCTTACCGGGACAGGGCCCCTACGAGCAGTACTTC
CDR3aa: CASSCLPGQGPYEQYF

v_gene: TRBV4-2
j_gene: TRBJ1-2
abundance: -
d_gene: -
CDR3nt: TGTGCCAGCAGCCCATTCCCGACAGCCTTTGGGTATGGCTACACCTTC
CDR3aa: CASSPFPTAFGYGYTF

v_gene: TRBV4-3
j_gene: TRBJ1-3
abundance: -
d_gene: -
CDR3nt: TGCGCCAGCAGCCAAGATGGGGAGGGAGACGACGGAAACACCATATATTTT
CDR3aa: CASSQDGEGDDGNTIYF

v_gene: TRBV7-6
j_gene: TRBJ2-7
abundance: -
d_gene: TRBD2
CDR3nt: TGTGCCAGCAGCCACAGGCTAGCGGGAGTTTCCCTCGTGGGCGAGCAGTACTTC
CDR3aa: CASSHRLAGVSLVGEQYF

v_gene: TRBV20-1
j_gene: TRBJ2-1
abundance: -
d_gene: -
CDR3nt: TGCAGTGCACTACGTGGGCCGAAGCAGTTCTTC
CDR3aa: CSALRGPKQFF

v_gene: TRBV2
j_gene: TRBJ2-4
abundance: -
d_gene: -
CDR3nt: TGTGCCAGCAGCGAAAGGGACCGGGGGGTAGCGGGACAGGACATTCAGTACTTC
CDR3aa: CASSERDRGVAGQDIQYF

v_gene: TRBV7-9
j_gene: TRBJ2-3
abundance: once
d_gene: TRBD1
CDR3nt: TGTGCCAGCAGCCCGGGACAGGGAGACCTCACAGATACGCAGTATTTT
CDR3aa: CASSPGQGDLTDTQYF

v_gene: TRBV7-3
j_gene: TRBJ2-2
abundance: -
d_gene: TRBD2
CDR3nt: TGTGCCAGCAGCTTGCCCCAGCGGGAGGGCCTTTCAGTGGACACCGGGGAGCTGTTTTTT
CDR3aa: CASSLPQREGLSVDTGELFF

v_gene: TRBV6-5
j_gene: TRBJ1-4
abundance: -
d_gene: -
CDR3nt: TGTGCCAGCAGTCACCGTTCACCAACTAATGAAAAACTGTTTTTT
CDR3aa: CASSHRSPTNEKLFF

v_gene: TRBV5-1
j_gene: TRBJ2-3
abundance: -
d_gene: TRBD2
CDR3nt: TGCGCCAGCAGCGCTCATTTAGCGGGGGGATCCCCAGATACGCAGTATTTT
CDR3aa: CASSAHLAGGSPDTQYF

v_gene: TRBV4-1
j_gene: TRBJ2-3
abundance: -
d_gene: TRBD1
CDR3nt: TGCGCCAGCAGCCGACGGACAGGGTCAAGGACAGATACGCAGTATTTT
CDR3aa: CASSRRTGSRTDTQYF

v_gene: TRBV27
j_gene: TRBJ2-7
abundance: once
d_gene: TRBD2
CDR3nt: TGTGCCAGCAGTTTCGGGACTAGCGGCAACGAGCAGTACTTC
CDR3aa: CASSFGTSGNEQYF

v_gene: TRBV6-1
j_gene: TRBJ1-5
abundance: -
d_gene: -
CDR3nt: TGTGCCAGCAGTGAAGTGAGGGGCAATCAGCCCCAGCATTTT
CDR3aa: CASSEVRGNQPQHF

v_gene: TRBV14
j_gene: TRBJ1-2
abundance: once
d_gene: -
CDR3nt: TGTGCCAGCAGCCAAGGGGGCAGCTATCCTGCGGGCTATGGCTACACCTTC
CDR3aa: CASSQGGSYPAGYGYTF

v_gene: TRBV30
j_gene: TRBJ2-2
abundance: -
d_gene: -
CDR3nt: TGTGCCTGGAGTGCAAGATTTAGGACCGGGGAGCTGTTTTTT
CDR3aa: CAWSARFRTGELFF

v_gene: TRBV5-1
j_gene: TRBJ2-1
abundance: once
d_gene: TRBD2
CDR3nt: TGCGCCAGCAGCCTAGGGACTACGTGCGGTGGTGTGGAGCAGTTCTTC
CDR3aa: CASSLGTTCGGVEQFF

v_gene: TRBV28
j_gene: TRBJ2-7
abundance: few
d_gene: -
CDR3nt: TGTGCCAGCAGACCGGGCCTTAGCTCCTACGAGCAGTACTTC
CDR3aa: CASRPGLSSYEQYF